The present entry profiles one T cell receptor beta chain with its context. The CDR3 contains 14 residues. V was clipped by 5 bases and J by 4 bases; unmatched bases: 9. Germline CDR1 reads GTSNPN; CDR2 reads SVGIG (reference sequence). Method: immunoSEQ multiplex PCR; TCRdb's copy keeps in-frame clones and lacks some. The data contain about 160,000 clones, 90% to 95% of them singletons. This sample stems from a study of blood T cell repertoires in COVID-19. About the study: Spain, Italy and the United States supplied samples that represented acute and convalescent COVID-19.

This chain joins TRBV30 and TRBJ2-3; 7 nucleotides agree with TRBD2. Material: peripheral blood. The origin of this receptor is a woman in her forties or fifties with acute or convalescent COVID-19. CDR3 amino acids: CAWGVRGGPDTQYF. In DNA, the CDR3 is TGTGCCTGGGGGGTGCGGGGAGGGCCAGATACGCAGTATTTT.